Listed below are T cell receptor beta chains from one sample, sequenced in a study of OX40 agonist ivuxolimab in advanced cancers. Produced via immunoSEQ multiplex PCR; TCRdb's table is partial and in-frame only. The sample holds 72,000 or so clones; 65% to 85% are singletons and the top ten take 4.5% to 6%. This sample comprised CD4+ or CD8+ T cells sorted from blood, obtained in a trial of the OX40 agonist ivuxolimab. The receptors here all came from an adult with an advanced solid tumor such as melanoma, head and neck, liver or kidney cancer. The CDR3 runs from the conserved cysteine through the conserved F or W. A D gene is named only where the DNA matches it firmly. Size is stated for part of the rows, as once, few or many counts, or as a class when the clone is expanded.

j_gene: TRBJ2-7
v_gene: TRBV4-3
len: 15
abundance: NA
d_gene: NA
CDR3aa: CASSQAVGHTYEQYF
CDR3nt: TGCGCCAGCAGCCAAGCAGTCGGGCATACCTACGAGCAGTACTTC

j_gene: TRBJ2-7
v_gene: TRBV11-3
len: 14
abundance: NA
d_gene: TRBD2
CDR3aa: CASSTTSGSYEQYF
CDR3nt: TGTGCCAGCAGCACGACTAGCGGGAGTTACGAGCAGTACTTC

j_gene: TRBJ2-6
v_gene: TRBV5-1
len: 15
abundance: NA
d_gene: NA
CDR3aa: CASSSDFSGANVLTF
CDR3nt: TGCGCCAGCAGCTCAGATTTCTCTGGGGCCAACGTCCTGACTTTC

j_gene: TRBJ2-7
v_gene: TRBV28
len: 13
abundance: NA
d_gene: TRBD1
CDR3aa: CASSSGQVYEQYF
CDR3nt: TGTGCCAGCAGTTCGGGACAGGTCTACGAGCAGTACTTC

j_gene: TRBJ1-2
v_gene: TRBV19
len: 13
abundance: few
d_gene: NA
CDR3aa: CASSIFGDYGYTF
CDR3nt: TGTGCCAGTAGTATTTTTGGGGACTATGGCTACACCTTC

j_gene: TRBJ2-5
v_gene: TRBV19
len: 14
abundance: NA
d_gene: TRBD2
CDR3aa: CASSMGTSPETQYF
CDR3nt: TGTGCCAGTAGTATGGGGACTAGCCCAGAGACCCAGTACTTC

j_gene: TRBJ1-4
v_gene: TRBV6-1
len: 16
abundance: NA
d_gene: NA
CDR3aa: CASSGRGERGNEKLFF
CDR3nt: TGTGCCAGCAGTGGGCGAGGAGAAAGGGGAAATGAAAAACTGTTTTTT

j_gene: TRBJ2-6
v_gene: TRBV14
len: 19
abundance: NA
d_gene: TRBD1
CDR3aa: CASSQAGTGYHPRANVLTF
CDR3nt: TGTGCCAGCAGCCAAGCGGGGACAGGATATCATCCGCGGGCCAACGTCCTGACTTTC

j_gene: TRBJ2-5
v_gene: TRBV5-1
len: 14
abundance: NA
d_gene: TRBD1
CDR3aa: CASRLQGAQETQYF
CDR3nt: TGCGCCAGCAGATTACAGGGGGCACAAGAGACCCAGTACTTC

j_gene: TRBJ2-3
v_gene: TRBV11-1
len: 19
abundance: NA
d_gene: TRBD2
CDR3aa: CASSLGTSGGYGSTDTQYF
CDR3nt: TGTGCCAGCAGCCTTGGGACTAGCGGGGGTTATGGTAGCACAGATACGCAGTATTTT

j_gene: TRBJ2-7
v_gene: TRBV7-9
len: 14
abundance: once
d_gene: NA
CDR3aa: CASSLGGADYEQYF
CDR3nt: TGTGCCAGCAGCTTAGGGGGGGCAGACTACGAGCAGTACTTC

j_gene: TRBJ2-2
v_gene: TRBV19
len: 16
abundance: NA
d_gene: TRBD1
CDR3aa: CASSKTGGKNTGELFF
CDR3nt: TGTGCCAGTAGCAAAACAGGGGGCAAGAACACCGGGGAGCTGTTTTTT

j_gene: TRBJ2-1
v_gene: TRBV6-4
len: 14
abundance: NA
d_gene: TRBD2
CDR3aa: CASRSGGADNEQFF
CDR3nt: TGTGCCAGCAGAAGCGGGGGGGCCGACAATGAGCAGTTCTTC

j_gene: TRBJ1-2
v_gene: TRBV6-1
len: 13
abundance: NA
d_gene: NA
CDR3aa: CASSDWESYGYTF
CDR3nt: TGTGCCAGCAGTGATTGGGAGAGCTATGGCTACACCTTC

j_gene: TRBJ1-3
v_gene: TRBV5-1
len: 14
abundance: NA
d_gene: NA
CDR3aa: CASSLSVTGNTIYF
CDR3nt: TGCGCCAGCAGCTTGTCGGTAACTGGAAACACCATATATTTT